The subject of this entry is one TCR beta chain. Its antigen remains unidentified. Base qualities are not provided; no much larger clone lies one nucleotide away. Receptor amplification or capture employed the immunoSEQ multiplex PCR assay. TCRdb limited this immuneACCESS table to in-frame rearrangements with V and J called. A share of clones is missing; checked studies link under half to unresolved V genes, and the rest is unexplained. For this sample there are tens of thousands of clones; 70% to 90% appear just once. The ten most abundant clones make up approximately 5.1% of the sample. This entry comes from a study of technical replicates of blood from a few donors (dated by TCRdb to 2015 to 2018). The CDR3 numbers 15 residues from cysteine through phenylalanine. Only the CDR3 part of the read is kept: 45 bases, read in frame from the first base. Deletion took 5 bases off V and 10 bases off J, with a span of 18 bases between the germline ends. CDR1 LNHDA and CDR2 SQIVND were looked up in the germline V gene (reference sequence).

Sample: PBMCs. Recombination linked TRBV19 to TRBJ1-6, and possibly TRBD1, on 6 matching bases. The receptor was isolated from a human donor in good health. Some clones in this sample may be carry-over from other donors' samples. The sequence in DNA is TGTGCCAGTAGTCAAAGGACGGCGAGGGGGTCACCCCTCCACTTT. This codes for CASSQRTARGSPLHF.